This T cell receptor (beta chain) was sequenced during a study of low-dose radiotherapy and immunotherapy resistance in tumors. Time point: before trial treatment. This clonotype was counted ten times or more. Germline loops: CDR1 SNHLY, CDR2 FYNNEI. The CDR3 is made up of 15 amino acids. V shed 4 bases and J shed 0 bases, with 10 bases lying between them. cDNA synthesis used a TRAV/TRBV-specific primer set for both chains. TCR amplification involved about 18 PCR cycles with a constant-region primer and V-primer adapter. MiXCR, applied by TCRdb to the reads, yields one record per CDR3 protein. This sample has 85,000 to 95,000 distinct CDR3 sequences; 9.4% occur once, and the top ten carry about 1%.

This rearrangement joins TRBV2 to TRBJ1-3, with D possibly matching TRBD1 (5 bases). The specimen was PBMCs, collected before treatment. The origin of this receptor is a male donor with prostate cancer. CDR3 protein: CASSVQVVSGNTIYF. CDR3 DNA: TGTGCCAGCAGTGTACAGGTAGTCTCTGGAAACACCATATATTTT.